The present TCR beta chain was sequenced within a study of blood T cell repertoires in COVID-19. With V trimmed by 8 bases and J by 2 bases, 8 bases remained unmatched. Germline values: CDR1 SGHVS, CDR2 FQNEAQ. This CDR3 comprises 14 residues. Across 20 to 25 US areas, participants ranged in age from roughly 18 to 95 years. The data were produced by immunoSEQ multiplex PCR, yet TCRdb's version contains in-frame clones alone and is incomplete. The sample contains around 140,000 clones, 75% to 90% of which appear only once. The sequencing sample was made of PBMCs or T cells enriched from blood (not recorded which). The receptor was isolated from a man aged 55 to 70 who had recovered from COVID-19. The gene calls are TRBV7-8 and TRBJ2-7; TRBD1 aligns across 8 bases. CDR3 sequence reads: CASYTGTGTYEQYF. Here the CDR3 DNA reads TGTGCCAGCTACACCGGGACAGGAACCTACGAGCAGTACTTC.